Listed below are T cell receptor beta chains from one sample, sequenced in a study of identical twins. Via MiXCR, TCRdb re-called the 5' RACE reads, giving one row per CDR3 protein. This sample carries 240,000 or so distinct CDR3 sequences, about 13% of them seen once, and the ten largest clones take roughly 4.2%. The same sample was also used in a study of yellow fever vaccine responses in identical twins.

Sequenced sample: memory (CD45RO+) T cells sorted from blood. The receptors come from a woman aged 18 to 35 in good health. The CDR3 runs from the conserved cysteine through the conserved F or W. D genes are given only for firm matches. Clone size is not always given. Where it is, it says once, few, many or a class for expanded clones.

TRBV4-1	TRBJ1-6	18	TRBD1	.	CASSLTRGTGGNNSPLHF	TGCGCCAGCAGCCTTACCCGTGGGACAGGGGGTAATAATTCACCCCTCCACTTT
TRBV20-1	TRBJ1-1	16	TRBD1	few	CSARVPGQGAGTEAFF	TGCAGTGCTAGAGTCCCGGGACAGGGGGCAGGGACTGAAGCTTTCTTT
TRBV10-3	TRBJ2-2	17	TRBD1	.	CAMGATIGQGGSGELFF	TGTGCCATGGGGGCGACCATAGGACAGGGGGGATCCGGGGAGCTGTTTTTT
TRBV5-6	TRBJ2-5	14	.	many	CASSLGQQAETQYF	TGTGCCAGCAGCTTAGGCCAACAAGCAGAGACCCAGTACTTC
TRBV14	TRBJ2-7	15	.	.	CASSQDLRSHYEQYF	TGTGCCAGCAGCCAAGATCTCCGGTCCCACTACGAGCAGTACTTC
TRBV4-1	TRBJ2-7	14	TRBD2	few	CASSQDTLAGSQYF	TGCGCCAGCAGCCAAGACACACTAGCGGGTTCGCAGTACTTC
TRBV5-1	TRBJ2-2	14	TRBD2	.	CASMQRGSTGELFF	TGCGCCAGCATGCAGCGGGGTTCCACCGGGGAGCTGTTTTTT
TRBV12-3/TRBV12-4	TRBJ1-6	12	.	.	CASSPVGSPLHF	TGTGCCAGCAGTCCTGTTGGGTCACCCCTCCACTTT
TRBV15	TRBJ2-7	14	.	many	CATSRAAGHYEQYF	TGTGCCACCAGCAGGGCAGCGGGACACTACGAGCAGTACTTC
TRBV20-1	TRBJ1-2	13	.	few	CSARGQGLHGYTF	TGCAGTGCTAGAGGGCAGGGGTTACATGGCTACACCTTC
TRBV20-1	TRBJ2-2	17	TRBD2	.	CSARDFSGSTATGELFF	TGCAGTGCTAGAGATTTTAGCGGGAGTACGGCCACCGGGGAGCTGTTTTTT
TRBV20-1	TRBJ2-2	13	.	.	CSARSGNTGELFF	TGCAGTGCTAGGAGCGGGAACACCGGGGAGCTGTTTTTT
TRBV7-2	TRBJ2-7	13	.	few	CASSLAPGHEQYF	TGTGCCAGCAGCTTAGCGCCGGGCCACGAGCAGTACTTC
TRBV29-1	TRBJ2-1	11	.	.	CSVDRGAEQFF	TGCAGCGTTGATAGGGGGGCCGAGCAGTTCTTC
TRBV4-1	TRBJ2-7	16	TRBD1	many	CASSPVPRQGTYEQYF	TGCGCCAGCAGCCCCGTCCCGCGACAGGGTACCTACGAGCAGTACTTC
TRBV20-1	TRBJ2-1	17	TRBD2	few	CSARDLGSSGGRNEQFF	TGCAGTGCTAGAGATTTGGGGTCTAGCGGGGGTCGCAATGAGCAGTTCTTC
TRBV7-9	TRBJ2-5	14	.	many	CASRRWTGQETQYF	TGTGCCAGCAGGCGATGGACTGGACAAGAGACCCAGTACTTC
TRBV20-1	TRBJ1-1	15	.	few	CSARVSAGRMTEAFF	TGCAGTGCTAGAGTTTCGGCAGGGCGTATGACTGAAGCTTTCTTT
TRBV11-3	TRBJ2-7	15	TRBD2	few	CDSSLGTSGGHEQYF	TGTGACAGCAGCTTAGGTACTAGCGGGGGCCACGAGCAGTACTTC
TRBV12-3/TRBV12-4	TRBJ2-6	13	.	few	CASSFTSANVLTF	TGTGCCAGCAGTTTTACTAGCGCCAACGTCCTGACTTTC
TRBV6-1	TRBJ1-3	15	.	few	CASSLSRGSGNTIYF	TGTGCCAGCAGTCTCTCCCGGGGATCTGGAAACACCATATATTTT
TRBV6-5	TRBJ2-1	19	TRBD1	.	CASSYHPLGQTVNYNEQFF	TGTGCCAGCAGCTACCACCCGTTGGGACAGACGGTGAACTACAATGAGCAGTTCTTC
TRBV24-1	TRBJ2-3	16	TRBD2	.	CATSDLSSGSTDTQYF	TGTGCCACCAGTGATTTGTCTAGCGGGAGCACAGATACGCAGTATTTT
TRBV20-1	TRBJ1-2	13	TRBD1	.	CSARDRVGHGYTF	TGCAGTGCTAGGGACAGGGTGGGGCATGGCTACACCTTC
TRBV9	TRBJ2-3	13	.	.	CASSDMRADTQYF	TGTGCCAGCAGTGATATGCGGGCAGATACGCAGTATTTT
TRBV20-1	TRBJ2-2	13	.	.	CSASSEGTGELFF	TGCAGTGCTAGTTCCGAGGGGACCGGGGAGCTGTTTTTT
TRBV9	TRBJ2-5	15	TRBD2	.	CASSGGWRGKETQYF	TGTGCCAGCAGCGGGGGCTGGCGGGGGAAAGAGACCCAGTACTTC
TRBV7-9	TRBJ2-5	13	.	many	CATSRSGEETQYF	TGTGCCACCTCCCGGTCAGGAGAAGAGACCCAGTACTTC
TRBV20-1	TRBJ2-7	16	TRBD2	many	CSAQAYSGSSSYEQYF	TGCAGTGCCCAAGCTTATAGCGGGAGCTCTTCCTACGAGCAGTACTTC
TRBV28	TRBJ2-7	13	.	few	CATFGQSTYEQYF	TGTGCCACCTTTGGACAGTCCACCTACGAGCAGTACTTC
TRBV11-2	TRBJ2-1	13	TRBD1	few	CASSLEQGHEQFF	TGTGCCAGCAGCTTAGAACAGGGGCATGAGCAGTTCTTC
TRBV4-2	TRBJ2-1	16	TRBD2	many	CASSRSGLAGTNEQFF	TGTGCCAGCAGCAGATCCGGACTAGCGGGGACAAATGAGCAGTTCTTC
TRBV12-3/TRBV12-4	TRBJ1-5	15	.	few	CASGVRKLVTQPQHF	TGTGCCAGCGGGGTGAGGAAGCTCGTCACGCAGCCCCAGCATTTT
TRBV7-9	TRBJ2-3	15	TRBD1	.	CASSLEGQGTDTQYF	TGTGCCAGCAGCTTAGAAGGACAGGGCACAGATACGCAGTATTTT
TRBV20-1	TRBJ2-2	12	.	few	CSVSKDTGELFF	TGCAGTGTTTCGAAAGACACCGGGGAGCTGTTTTTT
TRBV20-1	TRBJ2-5	15	.	.	CSARELGASKETQYF	TGCAGTGCTAGAGAGCTGGGGGCTAGCAAGGAGACCCAGTACTTC
TRBV5-1	TRBJ2-5	13	TRBD1	many	CASSSGQGETQYF	TGTGCCAGCAGCTCCGGACAGGGAGAGACCCAGTACTTC
TRBV27	TRBJ2-7	15	.	.	CASSYKGSSSYEQYF	TGTGCCAGCAGTTACAAGGGCTCCAGCTCCTACGAGCAGTACTTC
TRBV11-2	TRBJ2-6	19	TRBD1	few	CASSYTGTGPFSGANVLTF	TGTGCCAGCAGCTATACCGGGACAGGGCCTTTCTCTGGGGCCAACGTCCTGACTTTC
TRBV20-1	TRBJ2-1	16	TRBD1	many	CSALTGTGLSYNEQFF	TGCAGTGCCTTAACCGGGACAGGACTATCCTACAATGAGCAGTTCTTC
TRBV7-2	TRBJ1-2	13	.	many	CASSFLPNYGYTF	TGTGCCAGCAGCTTTCTACCGAACTATGGCTACACCTTC
TRBV6-1	TRBJ2-1	14	TRBD2	few	CASRRLAGPNEQFF	TGTGCCAGCAGACGACTAGCGGGGCCCAATGAGCAGTTCTTC
TRBV20-1	TRBJ2-2	12	.	few	CSAPTQGPELFF	TGCAGTGCTCCCACTCAGGGGCCGGAGCTGTTTTTT
TRBV7-9	TRBJ1-2	12	.	many	CASKRAGQGYTF	TGTGCCAGCAAAAGAGCTGGGCAGGGCTACACCTTC
TRBV7-2	TRBJ2-7	13	.	few	CASSSGLVYEQYF	TGTGCCAGCAGCTCAGGGTTAGTCTACGAGCAGTACTTC
TRBV5-5	TRBJ1-2	15	.	.	CASRTGTAGGGGYTF	TGTGCCAGCAGGACTGGTACGGCCGGGGGTGGAGGCTACACCTTC
TRBV6-2/TRBV6-3	TRBJ2-7	12	.	few	CASSGTSLEQYF	TGTGCCAGTTCAGGGACTTCCCTCGAGCAGTACTTC
TRBV6-1	TRBJ1-1	15	.	many	CASIRLGPRHTEAFF	TGTGCCAGCATTCGCCTTGGACCTCGCCACACTGAAGCTTTCTTT
TRBV29-1	TRBJ1-3	13	.	.	CSVEYGSGNTIYF	TGCAGCGTTGAGTACGGCTCTGGAAACACCATATATTTT
TRBV11-2	TRBJ2-5	15	TRBD2	.	CASSLMTSDQETQYF	TGTGCCAGCAGCCTGATGACTAGCGACCAAGAGACCCAGTACTTC
TRBV4-2	TRBJ2-3	15	TRBD2	.	CASSQDGRAEDTQYF	TGTGCCAGCAGCCAAGACGGGAGGGCGGAAGATACGCAGTATTTT
TRBV7-8	TRBJ2-5	16	TRBD2	.	CASSLWASGGSETQYF	TGTGCCAGCAGCCTATGGGCTAGCGGGGGGTCGGAGACCCAGTACTTC
TRBV10-2	TRBJ2-7	15	.	few	CASGIRSGVVYEQYF	TGCGCCAGCGGTATTCGCTCAGGGGTCGTGTACGAGCAGTACTTC
TRBV7-9	TRBJ1-1	15	.	many	CASSFREQGSAEAFF	TGTGCCAGCAGCTTCAGAGAGCAGGGTAGCGCTGAAGCTTTCTTT
TRBV5-4	TRBJ2-1	13	TRBD2	.	CASSPRTSLEQFF	TGTGCCAGCAGCCCCCGGACTAGTCTGGAGCAGTTCTTC